The rows below give T cell receptor beta chains drawn from one sample of a study of vaccination effects on CD4 cells after COVID-19. Their target antigens are unknown. The repertoire was sequenced with immunoSEQ multiplex PCR; TCRdb's copy has only in-frame clones and lacks some. The table includes 65,000 to 90,000 clones, roughly 74% detected once. This material consisted of CD4+ T cells from PBMCs cultured with HCoV-NL63 spike peptides, taken before COVID-19 vaccination. The receptors were gathered from a human donor who received a COVID-19 vaccine. The CDR3 runs from the conserved cysteine through the conserved F or W. The D gene is left open where the match is weak. Size tells how often a clone was seen (once, few, many) or the class of an expanded clone, and some rows leave it out.

j_call,clone_size,v_call,d_call,cdr3_nt,cdr3_aa
TRBJ1-2,NA,TRBV15,NA,TGTGCCACCAGCAGAGATGTCACAGGGCTTGGCTACACCTTC,CATSRDVTGLGYTF
TRBJ1-3,NA,TRBV7-2,TRBD1,TGTGCCAGCAGCCCACGTCGAGGACAGGCGACCTCTGGAAACACCATATATTTT,CASSPRRGQATSGNTIYF
TRBJ1-2,NA,TRBV6-5,TRBD1,TGTGCCAGCAGTTATTATGAGGGACAGGGACGTGGCTACACCTTC,CASSYYEGQGRGYTF
TRBJ1-2,once,TRBV7-2,NA,TGTGCCAGCAGCTTTAAGACGAGAGAAAGCGCAGCTAACTATGGCTACACCTTC,CASSFKTRESAANYGYTF
TRBJ1-4,NA,TRBV6-1,NA,TGTGCCAGCAGTGCCGTAACCTCTGCAACTAATGAAAAACTGTTTTTT,CASSAVTSATNEKLFF
TRBJ2-4,NA,TRBV28,TRBD2,TGTGCCAGCAGTTTGGGAGGGCTAGCCAAAAACATTCAGTACTTC,CASSLGGLAKNIQYF
TRBJ1-3,NA,TRBV5-1,TRBD1,TGCGCCAGCAGCCTCTCACAGGGGGGTTCTGGAAACACCATATATTTT,CASSLSQGGSGNTIYF
TRBJ1-6,NA,TRBV10-2,TRBD1,TGCGCCAGCAGAGGACAGGGCCTAACTTATTCACCCCTCCACTTT,CASRGQGLTYSPLHF
TRBJ2-2,few,TRBV6-6,TRBD1,TGTGCCAGCAGTTACCAGGACAGGGGGAACACCGGGGAGCTGTTTTTT,CASSYQDRGNTGELFF
TRBJ1-1,NA,TRBV9,NA,TGTGCCAGCAGCGTACAACAGAGCACTGAAGCTTTCTTT,CASSVQQSTEAFF
TRBJ1-4,NA,TRBV18,NA,TGTGCCAGCTCACCGGGCAGGGTTGGAAAACTGTTTTTT,CASSPGRVGKLFF
TRBJ2-1,NA,TRBV4-1,TRBD2,TGCGCCAGCAGCCAGGGGACTAGCTCCTACAATGAGCAGTTCTTC,CASSQGTSSYNEQFF
TRBJ1-2,once,TRBV25-1,TRBD1,TGTGCCAGCAGGGGCAGGGGGCCCCTCCTTTACTATGGCTACACCTTC,CASRGRGPLLYYGYTF
TRBJ1-5,NA,TRBV2,TRBD1,TGTGCCAGCAGGGTAGAGACAGGGGAGAATCAGCCCCAGCATTTT,CASRVETGENQPQHF
TRBJ1-6,NA,TRBV30,NA,TGTGCCTGGAGTGCCCTAGGGGGACTCCCCCTCCACTTT,CAWSALGGLPLHF
TRBJ1-4,NA,TRBV6-5,TRBD1,TGTGCCAGCAGGTCGACAGGGATGGCTAATGAAAAACTGTTTTTT,CASRSTGMANEKLFF
TRBJ1-3,few,TRBV10-1,NA,TGCGCCAGCAGTGTCGGTTTGGGAAACACCATATATTTT,CASSVGLGNTIYF
TRBJ2-4,NA,TRBV6-5,NA,TGTGCCAGTGGATTAGGAGAAAGCATTCAGTACTTC,CASGLGESIQYF
TRBJ1-2,NA,TRBV7-2,NA,TGTGCCAGCAGCTTAGAGCTACGGAACTATGGCTACACCTTC,CASSLELRNYGYTF
TRBJ2-5,NA,TRBV6-6,TRBD1,TGTGCCAGCAGATCCAGGACAGGGGGCATCGAGACCCAGTACTTC,CASRSRTGGIETQYF
TRBJ2-1,NA,TRBV12-3/TRBV12-4,NA,TGTGCCAGCAGTTTATCGAACGGCAATGAGCAGTTCTTC,CASSLSNGNEQFF
TRBJ1-1,NA,TRBV13,TRBD1,TGTGCCAGCAGCCAAAGACAGGGGAACACTGAAGCTTTCTTT,CASSQRQGNTEAFF
TRBJ1-4,few,TRBV2,TRBD1,TGTGCCAGCAGTGAAACGGTGACAGGGGGGACGGAAAAACTGTTTTTT,CASSETVTGGTEKLFF
TRBJ2-1,many,TRBV18,NA,TGTGCCGGAGGCGAGCAGGGCTTCACCTACAATGAGCAGTTCTTC,CAGGEQGFTYNEQFF
TRBJ2-3,once,TRBV19,TRBD1,TGTGCCAGTAGTATACGGGACAGGGTGACAGATACGCAGTATTTT,CASSIRDRVTDTQYF
TRBJ1-1,NA,TRBV10-3,NA,TGTGCCATCAGTGACAACGGGAACACTGAAGCTTTCTTT,CAISDNGNTEAFF
TRBJ1-1,NA,TRBV6-5,NA,TGTGCCAGCAACCCCTCGGGGGTTTTGAACACTGAAGCTTTCTTT,CASNPSGVLNTEAFF
TRBJ1-2,NA,TRBV4-3,NA,TGCGCCAGCAGCCAAGATTCGGGGTATGGCTACACCTTC,CASSQDSGYGYTF
TRBJ1-6,NA,TRBV28,NA,TGTGCCAGCAGACACCAAGCTCCAGATAATTCACCCCTCCACTTT,CASRHQAPDNSPLHF